A single sample gave rise to the 18 T cell receptor beta chains below, sequenced in a study of control samples from healthy donors and cancer patients. TCRdb's table, derived via immunoSEQ multiplex PCR, lists solely in-frame clones and lacks some. The table shows 120,000 to 150,000 clones, with about 91% occurring only once. Sequenced: blood. Receptor source: a man aged 30-40 years in good health.

The chain uses TRBV9 and TRBJ2-3, with TRBD2 matching over 14 bases. The germline gives CDR1 SGDLS, CDR2 YYNGEE. J gave up 1 base and V 0 bases, and 16 bases lay outside the gene matches. The CDR3 spans 22 residues. The CDR3 reads CASSVELRLAGGINHGTDTQYF. Written as DNA, the CDR3 is TGTGCCAGCAGCGTAGAGTTGCGACTAGCGGGGGGGATCAACCACGGCACAGATACGCAGTATTTT.

J is TRBJ2-2 and V is TRBV19; 13 bases agree with TRBD2. The germline CDR1 and CDR2 sequences are LNHDA and SQIVND (reference sequence). The ends lost 5 bases at V and 6 bases at J; junction bases unmatched: 3. The CDR3 length is 15 residues. The CDR3 DNA is TGTGCCAGTAGTTTACTAGCGGGGGGGCCCGGGGAGCTGTTTTTT. Protein sequence: CASSLLAGGPGELFF.

The chain carries TRBV7-9 and TRBJ1-1; TRBD1 is a possible D gene (6 bases). V was cut by 5 bases and J by 1 base, with 14 bases left in between. CDR1 SEHNR and CDR2 FQNEAQ come from the germline V gene (reference sequence). The CDR3 spans 15 residues. CDR3 DNA sequence: TGTGCCAGCAGCCCTCTCGGGGGCTCGAACACTGAAGCTTTCTTT. Its protein product is CASSPLGGSNTEAFF. The full variable domain, completed using reference TRBV7-9 and TRBJ1-1, is DTGVSQNPRHKITKRGQNVTFRCDPISEHNRLYWYRQTLGQGPEFLTYFQNEAQLEKSRLLSDRFSAERPKGSFSTLEIQRTEQGDSAMYLCASSPLGGSNTEAFFGQGTRLTVV.

V gene TRBV9 combines with J gene TRBJ1-1; D remains ambiguous. V shed 0 bases and J shed 2 bases, with 14 bases lying between them. Germline V lookup: CDR1 SGDLS, CDR2 YYNGEE. The length of the CDR3 is 16 residues. The CDR3 protein is CASSVDERTGNTEAFF. DNA for the CDR3: TGTGCCAGCAGCGTAGACGAAAGGACGGGAAACACTGAAGCTTTCTTT.

The chain links TRBV29-1 to TRBJ2-1; 8 bases agree with TRBD1. This CDR3 has 12 residues. The ends lost 4 bases at V and 14 bases at J; junction bases unmatched: 10. Germline CDR1 reads SQVTM; CDR2 reads ANQGSEA. CDR3 in DNA: TGCAGCGTTGCCCATTACAGGGGGGTGGAGTTCTTC. Translating gives CSVAHYRGVEFF.

The V call is TRBV28, the J call TRBJ1-5, with D uncertain. Between the trimmed V and J ends, which lost 5 bases and 7 bases, there was a span of 15 bases. Germline V gene lookup returns CDR1 MDHEN and CDR2 SYDVKM. The CDR3 extends over 14 amino acids. The CDR3 DNA sequence: TGTGCCAGCAGTATGAGGGCAGGCGGGCAGCCCCAGCATTTT. This encodes CASSMRAGGQPQHF.

This chain uses TRBV7-9 with TRBJ1-2; D is unclear. The germline V gene encodes CDR1 SEHNR and CDR2 FQNEAQ (reference sequence). V dropped 4 bases and J dropped 8 bases, with 17 bases sitting between them. The CDR3 is made up of 14 amino acids. The CDR3: CASSYTQTFEGYTF. CDR3 DNA: TGTGCCAGCAGCTATACGCAAACCTTCGAGGGCTACACCTTC.

The rearrangement joins TRBV5-1 to TRBJ1-1, with TRBD1 as a possible D gene (6 bases). Per germline, CDR1 SGHRS and CDR2 YFSETQ. The ends were cut back, 4 bases at V and 5 bases at J, with 15 bases in the middle. This CDR3 is built from 14 residues. The CDR3 here is CASSLGGGATEAFF. The CDR3 DNA is TGCGCCAGCAGCCTCGGCGGGGGGGCGACTGAAGCTTTCTTT.

The rearrangement links TRBV6-1 to TRBJ1-2, with 7 bases identical to TRBD1. Germline lookup yields CDR1 MNHNS and CDR2 SASEGT. The J segment lost 4 bases and the V segment lost 2 bases, leaving 4 bases of the junction unmatched. CDR3 size: 14 residues. The CDR3 reads CASSESGQPYGYTF. The CDR3 bases are TGTGCCAGCAGTGAATCGGGACAGCCCTATGGCTACACCTTC.

The V and J genes are TRBV7-9 and TRBJ2-1, with TRBD2 identical over 9 bases. The CDR3 spans 15 residues. The ends lost 5 bases at V and 7 bases at J; junction bases unmatched: 9. Per germline, CDR1 SEHNR and CDR2 FQNEAQ (reference sequence). CDR3 bases: TGTGCCAGCAGCCCCAGGGTAGCGGGGGTGAATGAGCAGTTCTTC. This gives the protein CASSPRVAGVNEQFF. Variable domain in full (rest from reference TRBV7-9 and TRBJ2-1): DTGVSQNPRHKITKRGQNVTFRCDPISEHNRLYWYRQTLGQGPEFLTYFQNEAQLEKSRLLSDRFSAERPKGSFSTLEIQRTEQGDSAMYLCASSPRVAGVNEQFFGPGTRLTVL.

The chain is built from TRBV7-2 and TRBJ2-1, with TRBD2 matching over 11 bases. Per germline, CDR1 SGHTA and CDR2 FQGNSA. The CDR3 is 16 residues long. V trimming: 5 bases; J trimming: 4 bases; junction bases outside the gene matches: 7. In DNA, the CDR3 is TGTGCCAGCAGCCCTCGGACTAGCGGGCGTTACAATGAGCAGTTCTTC. As protein: CASSPRTSGRYNEQFF.

This clone appeared once. This chain uses TRBV12-3 or TRBV12-4 with TRBJ1-4; D is unresolved. V lost 1 base and J 8 bases, leaving 8 bases between the germline ends. This CDR3 spans 13 amino acids. As DNA, the CDR3 is TGTGCCAGCAGTTTAGTAGGTACCGAAAAACTGTTTTTT. Translating it yields CASSLVGTEKLFF.

The rearrangement uses TRBV19 and TRBJ2-7; tentatively, D is TRBD1 (5 bases). Trimming took 5 bases from V and 0 from J, leaving 11 bases between them. Germline V gives CDR1 LNHDA, CDR2 SQIVND (reference sequence). The CDR3 is made up of 14 amino acids. The CDR3 protein is CASSPQASSYEQYF. As DNA, the CDR3 is TGTGCCAGTAGTCCACAGGCCAGCTCCTACGAGCAGTACTTC. The full variable domain, completed using reference TRBV19 and TRBJ2-7, is DGGITQSPKYLFRKEGQNVTLSCEQNLNHDAMYWYRQDPGQGLRLIYYSQIVNDFQKGDIAEGYSVSREKKESFPLTVTSAQKNPTAFYLCASSPQASSYEQYFGPGTRLTVT.

The rearrangement uses TRBV5-6 and TRBJ1-5; D not certain. The ends were cut back, 0 bases at V and 4 bases at J, with 11 bases in the middle. CDR1 and CDR2 from the germline V gene are SGHDT and YYEEEE. This CDR3 is built from 15 residues. CDR3 residues: CASSLASTSNQPQHF. CDR3 DNA: TGTGCCAGCAGCTTGGCGAGTACATCAAATCAGCCCCAGCATTTT.

By share of the sample, this clone is medium-sized (0.01 to 0.1%). This chain connects TRBV12-5 to TRBJ2-1, with D perhaps matching TRBD1 (5 bases). Germline assignment: CDR1 LGHNT and CDR2 FRNRAP. This CDR3 has 11 residues. Trimming shortened V by 2 bases and J by 15 bases, and 11 bases separated the two germline ends. CDR3 bases: TGTGCTAGTGGTTTGTCGGCAGGGTCGTTCTTC. Translating gives CASGLSAGSFF. The full variable domain, its missing parts supplied by reference TRBV12-5 and TRBJ2-1, is DARVTQTPRHKVTEMGQEVTMRCQPILGHNTVFWYRQTMMQGLELLAYFRNRAPLDDSGMPKDRFSAEMPDATLATLKIQPSEPRDSAVYFCASGLSAGSFFGPGTRLTVL.

This clone was recorded only once. The rearrangement links TRBV15 to TRBJ1-4; the match to TRBD1 covers 7 bases. The ends lost 0 bases at V and 5 bases at J; junction bases unmatched: 3. In germline, CDR1 is LNHNV, CDR2 YYDKDF (reference sequence). There are 15 residues in the CDR3. The CDR3 sequence: CATSRDQGVNEKLFF. The DNA of the CDR3 is TGTGCCACCAGCAGAGATCAGGGGGTAAATGAAAAACTGTTTTTT.

The chain employs TRBV28 and TRBJ2-7; D gene ambiguous. V was clipped by 8 bases and J by 0 bases, with 17 bases between them. Germline CDR1 and CDR2: MDHEN and SYDVKM. This CDR3 is 15 amino acids long. The CDR3 DNA reads as TGTGCCAGCTCTACCACGGGCCCCAGCTCCTACGAGCAGTACTTC. Protein product: CASSTTGPSSYEQYF.

J is TRBJ2-1 and V is TRBV25-1; D may correspond to TRBD1 or TRBD2 (5 bases each). The V and J ends lost 1 base and 7 bases respectively, with 17 bases between them. Germline CDR1 MGHDK, CDR2 SYGVNS. This CDR3 has 16 residues. CDR3 sequence reads: CASSELTGRKLNEQFF. The CDR3 DNA sequence: TGTGCCAGCAGTGAATTGACGGGACGCAAGCTGAATGAGCAGTTCTTC.